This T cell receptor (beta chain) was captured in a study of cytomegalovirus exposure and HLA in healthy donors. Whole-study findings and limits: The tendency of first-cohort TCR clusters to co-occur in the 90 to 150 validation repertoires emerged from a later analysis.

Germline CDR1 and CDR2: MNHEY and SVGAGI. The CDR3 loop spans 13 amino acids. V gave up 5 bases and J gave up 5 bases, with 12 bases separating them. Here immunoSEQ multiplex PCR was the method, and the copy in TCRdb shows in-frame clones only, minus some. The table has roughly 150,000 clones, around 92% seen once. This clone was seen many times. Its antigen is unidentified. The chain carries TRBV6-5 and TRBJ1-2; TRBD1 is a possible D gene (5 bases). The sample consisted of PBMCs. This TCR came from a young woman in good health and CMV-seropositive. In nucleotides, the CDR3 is TGTGCCAGCAGTCGAAGACAGTCTTATGGCTACACCTTC. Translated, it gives CASSRRQSYGYTF.